Below are 32 T cell receptor beta chains sequenced from a single sample in a study of identifying expanded T cells in peripheral blood. Profiling relied on immunoSEQ multiplex PCR, and the TCRdb table lists in-frame clones only, not all of them. The sample lists 90,000 or so clones, 88% seen once, with around 20% in the top ten. Material: blood. These receptors all stem from a person aged 18 to 70 in good health.

The V gene is TRBV6-1, the J gene TRBJ1-2, with 8 nucleotides matching TRBD1. Looked up from germline, CDR1 is MNHNS and CDR2 is SASEGT. V dropped 11 bases and J dropped 5; count of bases not matched to a gene: 13. The CDR3 totals 14 residues. DNA for the CDR3: TGTGCCTGCTGGACAGGGATTAATCCTTATGGCTACACCTTC. It yields the protein CACWTGINPYGYTF.

The V call is TRBV30, the J call TRBJ1-2, with 7 bases matching TRBD1. The CDR3 has 13 residues. CDR1 GTSNPN and CDR2 SVGIG come from the germline V gene (reference sequence). V shed 2 bases and J 5 bases; nucleotides not matched to a gene: 5. The CDR3: CAWSRGQGYGYTF. CDR3 nucleotides: TGTGCCTGGAGTAGGGGGCAGGGATATGGCTACACCTTC.

CDR3 DNA: TGTGCCAGCTCCTGGGACAACAGCAATCAGCCCCAGCATTTT. Protein sequence: CASSWDNSNQPQHF. The chain recombines TRBV18 with TRBJ1-5; TRBD1 is a possible D gene (6 bases). The CDR3 contains 14 residues. The ends were cut back, 6 bases at V and 1 base at J, with 10 bases in the middle. Germline CDR1 reads KGHSH; CDR2 reads LQKENI.

The chain carries TRBV7-8 and TRBJ2-7, with D perhaps TRBD2 (6 bases). Trimming removed 4 bases from V and 9 bases from J, with 19 bases in between. The CDR3 spans 14 residues. Germline assignment: CDR1 SGHVS and CDR2 FQNEAQ. The CDR3 nucleotides read TGTGCCAGCAGCTACCTAGATCACGCCGGGGGGCAGTACTTC. Translating it yields CASSYLDHAGGQYF.

V usage is TRBV6-5 and J usage is TRBJ2-7, with D possibly TRBD2 on 6 matching bases. CDR1 is MNHEY and CDR2 is SVGAGI in the germline V gene. The germline V and J ends were trimmed by 5 bases and 7 bases, with 15 bases remaining between them. The CDR3 has 13 amino acids. CDR3 nucleotide sequence: TGTGCCAGCAGTCCGCCCAGCGGGCCGGAGCAGTACTTC. It specifies CASSPPSGPEQYF.

The CDR3 nucleotides read TGCGCCAGCAGCTTGGTTCGGCCCGAGGCCGGGGAGCTGTTTTTT. Amino acid sequence: CASSLVRPEAGELFF. The chain has TRBV5-1 and TRBJ2-2; D is undetermined. CDR1 SGHRS and CDR2 YFSETQ come from the germline V gene. Trimming stripped 0 bases from V and 6 bases from J, with 12 bases between. CDR3 size: 15 residues.

The chain uses TRBV6-5 and TRBJ1-3; D is uncertain. This CDR3 is built from 15 residues. Trimming pared 6 bases from V and 0 bases from J, leaving 12 bases between. Germline V gives CDR1 MNHEY, CDR2 SVGAGI. The CDR3 DNA reads TGTGCCAGCAGCCGCGCGGTACCCTCTGGAAACACCATATATTTT. Its translation is CASSRAVPSGNTIYF.

The rearrangement joins TRBV5-1 to TRBJ1-2; 8 bases map to TRBD1. After removal of 3 bases from V and 6 bases from J, the junction contained 1 base not matched to a gene. This CDR3 contains 12 residues. Looked up from germline, CDR1 is SGHRS and CDR2 is YFSETQ. The CDR3 DNA reads TGCGCCAGCAGCTCGACAGGGGATGGCTACACCTTC. Encoded protein: CASSSTGDGYTF.

The J gene is TRBJ1-1, the V gene TRBV18, with D tentatively TRBD1 (5 bases). The CDR3 covers 14 residues. Germline V gives CDR1 KGHSH, CDR2 LQKENI. The V gene lost 4 bases and the J gene lost 4 bases, with 13 bases spanning the gap. CDR3 region: CASSLRGSGTEAFF. Here the CDR3 DNA reads TGTGCCAGCTCACTCCGGGGGTCGGGCACTGAAGCTTTCTTT.

The rearrangement links TRBV7-9 to TRBJ1-1; 12 nucleotides match TRBD1. Germline lookup yields CDR1 SEHNR and CDR2 FQNEAQ (reference sequence). The junction had 11 bases not matched to a gene; V was cut back by 3 bases and J by 3 bases. The CDR3 consists of 18 residues. CDR3 DNA sequence: TGTGCCAGCAGCTTCCCCGGGACAGGGGGCTCCTCCGACACTGAAGCTTTCTTT. This sequence encodes CASSFPGTGGSSDTEAFF. Together with reference TRBV7-9 and TRBJ1-1, the CDR3 gives the full variable domain: DTGVSQNPRHKITKRGQNVTFRCDPISEHNRLYWYRQTLGQGPEFLTYFQNEAQLEKSRLLSDRFSAERPKGSFSTLEIQRTEQGDSAMYLCASSFPGTGGSSDTEAFFGQGTRLTVV.

This clone was detected once. The J gene is TRBJ2-6, the V gene TRBV5-1, with D tentatively TRBD1 or TRBD2 (5 bases each). In germline, CDR1 is SGHRS, CDR2 YFSETQ. The germline V and J ends were trimmed by 7 bases and 0 bases, with 14 bases remaining between them. The CDR3 is 16 residues long. The chain's CDR3 is CASHGTVSSGANVLTF. The DNA for the CDR3 is TGCGCCAGCCACGGGACGGTATCCTCTGGGGCCAACGTCCTGACTTTC. Full variable domain (remainder filled in from reference TRBV5-1 and TRBJ2-6): KAGVTQTPRYLIKTRGQQVTLSCSPISGHRSVSWYQQTPGQGLQFLFEYFSETQRNKGNFPGRFSGRQFSNSRSEMNVSTLELGDSALYLCASHGTVSSGANVLTFGAGSRLTVL.

The genes are TRBV14 and TRBJ1-2; D not certain. This CDR3 spans 13 amino acids. Germline V gene sequence: CDR1 SGHDN, CDR2 FVKESK. With 2 bases removed from V and 7 bases from J, the gap between germline ends came to 11 bases. CDR3 nucleotide sequence: TGTGCCAGCAGCCAAAACGTCTTATTTGGCTACACCTTC. It is translated as CASSQNVLFGYTF. Variable domain in full (rest from reference TRBV14 and TRBJ1-2): EAGVTQFPSHSVIEKGQTVTLRCDPISGHDNLYWYRRVMGKEIKFLLHFVKESKQDESGMPNNRFLAERTGGTYSTLKVQPAELEDSGVYFCASSQNVLFGYTFGSGTRLTVV.

V is TRBV19 and J is TRBJ2-3, with 10 bases matching TRBD2. The CDR3 is 16 amino acids. The trim removed 1 base at V and 1 base at J, leaving 2 bases unmatched. The germline CDR1 and CDR2 sequences are LNHDA and SQIVND (reference sequence). CDR3: CASSIGLAGGTDTQYF. The CDR3 DNA reads as TGTGCCAGTAGTATAGGTCTAGCGGGGGGCACAGATACGCAGTATTTT.

The chain couples TRBV5-1 to TRBJ2-5, with 12 bases matching TRBD1. CDR1 is SGHRS, CDR2 YFSETQ, per germline. The CDR3 consists of 16 residues. V shed 4 bases, J shed 7 bases, and the junction held 11 bases outside the gene matches. The CDR3 protein is CASSSQGDRGRGTQYF. In nucleotides, the CDR3 is TGCGCCAGCAGCAGTCAAGGGGACAGGGGGCGAGGGACCCAGTACTTC.

The chain is built from TRBV19 and TRBJ1-1; D gene uncertain. The CDR3 sequence is 14 residues long. Trimming cost V 0 bases and J 1 base, with 6 bases left between them. Germline CDR1 LNHDA, CDR2 SQIVND (reference sequence). CDR3 amino acids: CASSIDKGNTEAFF. In DNA form, the CDR3 reads TGTGCCAGTAGTATAGACAAGGGGAACACTGAAGCTTTCTTT. Complete variable domain (other parts from reference TRBV19 and TRBJ1-1): DGGITQSPKYLFRKEGQNVTLSCEQNLNHDAMYWYRQDPGQGLRLIYYSQIVNDFQKGDIAEGYSVSREKKESFPLTVTSAQKNPTAFYLCASSIDKGNTEAFFGQGTRLTVV.

This clone has just one count. J is TRBJ2-5 and V is TRBV5-6; tentative D call: TRBD1 (5 bases). This CDR3 has 14 amino acids. The germline V gene has CDR1 SGHDT and CDR2 YYEEEE. Trimming left V 0 bases short and J 1 base short, with 7 bases between. The CDR3 here is CASSLDRIQETQYF. The CDR3 DNA sequence: TGTGCCAGCAGCTTGGACAGGATCCAAGAGACCCAGTACTTC.

The chain uses TRBV11-2 and TRBJ1-1; D may be TRBD1 (5 bases). The V gene's germline CDR1 is SGHAT and CDR2 FQNNGV. V was pared by 1 base and J by 1 base, with 7 bases between. This CDR3 is 14 amino acids long. CDR3 sequence (DNA): TGTGCCAGCAGCTTAGGACAGCAGAACACTGAAGCTTTCTTT. This sequence encodes CASSLGQQNTEAFF. The full variable domain, rest sourced from reference TRBV11-2 and TRBJ1-1, is EAGVAQSPRYKIIEKRQSVAFWCNPISGHATLYWYQQILGQGPKLLIQFQNNGVVDDSQLPKDRFSAERLKGVDSTLKIQPAKLEDSAVYLCASSLGQQNTEAFFGQGTRLTVV.

The chain is built from TRBV11-2 and TRBJ1-5; D call uncertain. Trimming shortened V by 4 bases and J by 6 bases, and 25 bases separated the two germline ends. Looked up from germline, CDR1 is SGHAT and CDR2 is FQNNGV. The CDR3 length is 18 residues. Written as DNA, the CDR3 is TGTGCCAGCAGCTCCTACCCCCGTCGGGCCAGCGGCTCTCAGCCCCAGCATTTT. It yields the protein CASSSYPRRASGSQPQHF.

This clone was seen once. V and J are TRBV27 and TRBJ1-6; 9 bases line up with TRBD1. Germline trimming cut 7 bases from V and 7 bases from J; bases unmatched to any gene: 5. This CDR3 contains 14 residues. The germline CDR1 and CDR2 sequences are MNHEY and SMNVEV (reference sequence). CDR3 DNA: TGTGCCAGCAACAGGGGGCTAGAAAATTCACCCCTCCACTTT. As protein: CASNRGLENSPLHF.

The chain is built from TRBV9 and TRBJ2-5, with 11 positions matching TRBD1. V dropped 3 bases and J dropped 1; count of bases not matched to a gene: 5. The germline V gene encodes CDR1 SGDLS and CDR2 YYNGEE. The CDR3 loop spans 16 amino acids. The CDR3 DNA follows: TGTGCCAGCAGCGCGGGGACAGGGGGGGTCCAAGAGACCCAGTACTTC. It specifies CASSAGTGGVQETQYF.

The rearrangement links TRBV18 to TRBJ2-7; 9 bases agree with TRBD1. CDR1 KGHSH and CDR2 LQKENI come from the germline V gene. The CDR3 is 17 residues long. The V and J ends lost 0 bases and 7 bases, in that order; junction bases with no gene match: 13. CDR3 loop: CASSPPHTGGRRGEQYF. The DNA for the CDR3 is TGTGCCAGCTCACCACCCCACACAGGGGGCCGGCGGGGAGAGCAGTACTTC.

The J gene is TRBJ2-1, the V gene TRBV7-2; the match to TRBD1 covers 10 bases. CDR3 size: 17 residues. Germline CDR1 SGHTA, CDR2 FQGNSA. J lost 4 bases, V lost 5 bases, and 11 bases had no gene match. The CDR3 is CASSRDRGVSGYNEQFF. The CDR3 coding sequence is TGTGCCAGCAGCCGGGACAGGGGAGTGTCAGGTTACAATGAGCAGTTCTTC. Full variable domain (rest looked up from reference TRBV7-2 and TRBJ2-1): GAGVSQSPSNKVTEKGKDVELRCDPISGHTALYWYRQSLGQGLEFLIYFQGNSAPDKSGLPSDRFSAERTGGSVSTLTIQRTQQEDSAVYLCASSRDRGVSGYNEQFFGPGTRLTVL.

CDR3: CASTGVVKNIQYF. The CDR3 DNA follows: TGTGCCAGCACGGGGGTGGTCAAAAACATTCAGTACTTC. The chain links TRBV28 to TRBJ2-4; weak D call: TRBD2 (6 bases). Trimming cost V 7 bases and J 3 bases, with 10 bases left between them. The CDR3 consists of 13 residues. CDR1 is MDHEN and CDR2 is SYDVKM in the germline V gene.

The V call is TRBV5-1, the J call TRBJ2-3; D is possibly TRBD1 (5 bases). Germline V gene sequence: CDR1 SGHRS, CDR2 YFSETQ. This CDR3 contains 15 residues. The V and J ends lost 0 bases and 4 bases respectively, with 12 bases between them. DNA for the CDR3: TGCGCCAGCAGCTTGGCCGGGCAGGGCCCAGATACGCAGTATTTT. Translating gives CASSLAGQGPDTQYF.

V and J are TRBV12-5 and TRBJ2-5; D may be TRBD1 (5 bases). Germline CDR1 LGHNT, CDR2 FRNRAP. Trimming left V 5 bases short and J 5 bases short, with 18 bases between. The CDR3 is 15 residues long. The CDR3 reads CASGLALAGRETQYF. CDR3 in DNA: TGTGCTAGTGGTCTGGCATTAGCAGGGCGGGAGACCCAGTACTTC.

This clone came up once. The chain combines TRBV27 with TRBJ2-7; 9 bases fit TRBD1. The V segment lost 6 bases and the J segment 1 base; nucleotides outside the gene matches: 7. The germline gives CDR1 MNHEY, CDR2 SMNVEV (reference sequence). The CDR3 loop spans 15 amino acids. The CDR3 sequence is CASSHSGTGSYEQYF. CDR3 sequence (DNA): TGTGCCAGCAGCCACTCCGGGACAGGGTCCTACGAGCAGTACTTC.

Here the CDR3 DNA reads TGTGCCAGCAGCGGTGGGGATGACCAAGAGACCCAGTACTTC. Translation: CASSGGDDQETQYF. This rearrangement joins TRBV6-5 to TRBJ2-5; D is ambiguous. V was cut by 6 bases and J by 0 bases, with 11 bases left in between. Germline assignment: CDR1 MNHEY and CDR2 SVGAGI. The CDR3 consists of 14 residues.

V and J are TRBV6-5 and TRBJ1-2, with TRBD1 matching over 10 bases. Germline V gene lookup returns CDR1 MNHEY and CDR2 SVGAGI. After removal of 10 bases from V and 6 bases from J, the junction contained 5 bases not matched to a gene. CDR3 length: 12 amino acids. CDR3 loop: CATVTGGNGYTF. CDR3 nucleotide sequence: TGTGCCACCGTGACAGGGGGCAATGGCTACACCTTC.

This clone appeared once. The gene calls are TRBV5-4 and TRBJ2-7; D gene ambiguous. CDR3 size: 11 residues. Trimming took 4 bases from V and 5 from J, leaving 7 bases between them. Germline V CDR1 and CDR2: SGHNT, YYREEE (reference sequence). The CDR3 nucleotides are TGTGCCAGCAGCCGGACCGACGAGCAGTACTTC. Protein: CASSRTDEQYF. The full variable domain, rest sourced from reference TRBV5-4 and TRBJ2-7, is ETGVTQSPTHLIKTRGQQVTLRCSSQSGHNTVSWYQQALGQGPQFIFQYYREEENGRGNFPPRFSGLQFPNYSSELNVNALELDDSALYLCASSRTDEQYFGPGTRLTVT.

The V gene is TRBV7-6, the J gene TRBJ1-2; 12 bases align to TRBD1. Trimming removed 3 bases from V and 7 bases from J; junction bases left unmatched: 9. In germline, CDR1 is SGHVS, CDR2 FNYEAQ. This CDR3 region has 16 residues. The CDR3 spells CASSLASGTGGFGYTF. DNA of the CDR3: TGTGCCAGCAGCTTGGCCTCCGGGACAGGGGGCTTTGGCTACACCTTC.

The V gene is TRBV18, the J gene TRBJ2-2; no reliable D call. The CDR3 consists of 14 residues. Per the germline V gene, CDR1 is KGHSH and CDR2 is LQKENI. Trimming pared 0 bases from V and 6 bases from J, leaving 8 bases between. In DNA, the CDR3 is TGTGCCAGCTCACCACCGGCTGCCGCCGGGGAGCTGTTTTTT. Its translation: CASSPPAAAGELFF.

This clone was seen once. The chain couples TRBV7-2 to TRBJ2-3; D possibly corresponds to TRBD1 (6 bases). The CDR3 covers 15 residues. Germline CDR1 SGHTA, CDR2 FQGNSA. Trimming cost V 2 bases and J 2 bases, with 11 bases left between them. The CDR3 reads CASSLSGHFTDTQYF. The CDR3 DNA reads as TGTGCCAGCAGCTTATCGGGACACTTCACAGATACGCAGTATTTT.